The 28 T cell receptor beta chains listed next were all sequenced from one sample in a study of blood T cell repertoires in COVID-19. The assay was immunoSEQ multiplex PCR, and TCRdb's table has in-frame clones only and misses some. This sample has roughly 81,000 clones, with almost 85% found just once. The sequenced material came from peripheral blood. Receptor source: a man aged 60 to 75 with acute or convalescent COVID-19.

The V call is TRBV7-2, the J call TRBJ1-5, with D maybe TRBD1 (5 bases). The CDR3 spans 19 residues. CDR1 SGHTA and CDR2 FQGNSA come from the germline V gene. The ends were cut back, 0 bases at V and 0 bases at J, with 18 bases in the middle. The CDR3 region is CASSLAPQDTLYSNQPQHF. The CDR3 bases are TGTGCCAGCAGCTTAGCACCCCAGGACACTCTATATAGCAATCAGCCCCAGCATTTT.

This chain connects TRBV7-2 to TRBJ2-1; the match to TRBD2 covers 7 bases. From germline, CDR1 is SGHTA and CDR2 FQGNSA. The CDR3 extends over 15 amino acids. Losses at the gene ends were 5 bases for V and 6 bases for J; bases not matched to a gene: 10. DNA of the CDR3: TGTGCCAGCAGCCGCACCGGACGGGGGGTCAATGAGCAGTTCTTC. It translates to CASSRTGRGVNEQFF.

The chain recombines TRBV27 with TRBJ2-6, with D possibly TRBD1 on 6 matching bases. CDR3 size: 18 residues. CDR1 is MNHEY and CDR2 is SMNVEV in the germline V gene (reference sequence). V lost 1 base to trimming and J lost 2 bases, with 15 bases between them. The CDR3 protein is CASSLFGARGTGANVLTF. The CDR3 DNA reads TGTGCCAGCAGTTTATTCGGGGCGAGGGGGACTGGGGCCAACGTCCTGACTTTC.

This clone was counted only a few times. The rearrangement uses TRBV5-1 and TRBJ2-7; D might be TRBD1 (6 bases). CDR1 is SGHRS, CDR2 YFSETQ, per germline. The CDR3 spans 16 residues. The V and J ends lost 1 base and 1 base respectively, with 15 bases between them. CDR3 nucleotide sequence: TGCGCCAGCAGCTTGAATCCGACAGGAGCATCCTACGAGCAGTACTTC. Encoded protein: CASSLNPTGASYEQYF.

The V and J genes are TRBV19 and TRBJ2-5; D remains ambiguous. CDR1 and CDR2 from the germline V gene are LNHDA and SQIVND (reference sequence). The CDR3 runs to 15 residues. Trimming pared 3 bases from V and 4 bases from J, leaving 15 bases between. The CDR3 sequence: CASSIGYSPGETQYF. The CDR3 region has the DNA TGTGCCAGTAGTATTGGCTACAGTCCTGGAGAGACCCAGTACTTC.

V is TRBV6-2 or TRBV6-3 and J is TRBJ2-5; 10 bases line up with TRBD2. This CDR3 comprises 16 residues. Germline V gene lookup returns CDR1 MNHEY and CDR2 SVGEGT. The J segment lost 4 bases and the V segment lost 2 bases, leaving 7 bases of the junction unmatched. In DNA, the CDR3 is TGTGCCAGCAGTTACGGGGCTAGCGGGAGTAGAGAGACCCAGTACTTC. It codes for CASSYGASGSRETQYF.

The chain employs TRBV28 and TRBJ1-4, with 8 bases aligning to TRBD1. Trimming took 6 bases from V and 8 from J; bases not matched to a gene: 11. The CDR3 loop spans 15 amino acids. Germline V gives CDR1 MDHEN, CDR2 SYDVKM. CDR3 sequence reads: CASSPLTGVREKLFF. CDR3 DNA: TGTGCCAGCAGCCCCCTGACAGGGGTAAGGGAAAAACTGTTTTTT. Drawing the rest from reference TRBV28 and TRBJ1-4, the complete variable domain is DVKVTQSSRYLVKRTGEKVFLECVQDMDHENMFWYRQDPGLGLRLIYFSYDVKMKEKGDIPEGYSVSREKKERFSLILESASTNQTSMYLCASSPLTGVREKLFFGSGTQLSVL.

The chain employs TRBV5-3 and TRBJ2-1; 7 bases agree with TRBD1. TRBV5-3 is an ORF; its function is uncertain. The CDR3 contains 16 residues. V shed 2 bases, J shed 6 bases, and the junction held 11 bases outside the gene matches. The CDR3 DNA follows: TGTGCCAGAAGCTTTAGGGGGCGGACCACTGGCAATGAGCAGTTCTTC. Protein product: CARSFRGRTTGNEQFF.

This clone was counted at least ten times. The chain joins TRBV5-1 to TRBJ1-1, with TRBD1 identical over 12 bases. J was trimmed by 0 bases and V by 5 bases; bases with no gene match: 2. Germline CDR1 is SGHRS and CDR2 is YFSETQ. The CDR3 totals 15 residues. CDR3 in amino acids: CASSGTGGLNTEAFF. As DNA, the CDR3 is TGCGCCAGCAGTGGGACAGGGGGCTTGAACACTGAAGCTTTCTTT.

CDR3 region: CASSEVRLDYGYTF. The CDR3 DNA reads as TGTGCCAGCAGTGAGGTCAGGCTTGACTATGGCTACACCTTC. This chain joins TRBV2 and TRBJ1-2; D ambiguous. This CDR3 region has 14 residues. The germline V and J ends were trimmed by 3 bases and 3 bases, with 11 bases remaining between them. CDR1 SNHLY and CDR2 FYNNEI come from the germline V gene.

The sample holds a few counts of this clone. The rearrangement joins TRBV12-3 or TRBV12-4 to TRBJ2-4; 10 nucleotides line up with TRBD1. The CDR3 runs 12 residues. V was pared by 10 bases and J by 8 bases, with 5 bases of the junction left unmatched. The CDR3, as DNA: TGTGCCACGGGACAGGGGCTTGACATTCAGTACTTC. This translates into CATGQGLDIQYF.

This clone was recorded only once. This rearrangement joins TRBV4-2 to TRBJ1-2, with a possible D match to TRBD1 (6 bases). The V gene lost 0 bases and the J gene lost 4 bases, with 18 bases spanning the gap. The CDR3 extends over 17 amino acids. CDR1 is LGHNA, CDR2 YNFKEQ, per germline. The CDR3 region is CASSQEISQGGSYGYTF. As DNA, the CDR3 is TGTGCCAGCAGCCAAGAAATATCACAGGGAGGGAGCTATGGCTACACCTTC.

The genes are TRBV2 and TRBJ2-5, with 7 positions matching TRBD1. The germline V gene encodes CDR1 SNHLY and CDR2 FYNNEI. This CDR3 is 13 amino acids long. The V segment lost 8 bases and the J segment 3 bases; nucleotides outside the gene matches: 6. CDR3 loop: CASVRDREETQYF. In DNA form, the CDR3 reads TGTGCCAGCGTCCGGGACAGAGAAGAGACCCAGTACTTC.

The chain links TRBV11-2 to TRBJ1-1; 10 bases are shared with TRBD1. Per germline, CDR1 SGHAT and CDR2 FQNNGV. V shed 3 bases, J shed 8 bases, and the junction held 12 bases outside the gene matches. The CDR3 has 16 amino acids. The CDR3 region has the DNA TGTGCCAGCAGCTTTTCGCAAGGACAGGGGGGAGTAGAAGCTTTCTTT. This sequence encodes CASSFSQGQGGVEAFF.

This rearrangement joins TRBV7-9 to TRBJ2-7; 12 nucleotides line up with TRBD1. The CDR3 runs to 13 residues. With 5 bases clipped from V and 9 bases from J, the junction kept 5 bases outside the gene matches. Germline CDR1 and CDR2: SEHNR and FQNEAQ (reference sequence). The CDR3 region is CASSLGTGGRQYF. The CDR3 nucleotides are TGTGCCAGCAGCCTGGGGACAGGGGGCAGGCAGTACTTC. The full variable domain, with the rest looked up from reference TRBV7-9 and TRBJ2-7, is DTGVSQNPRHKITKRGQNVTFRCDPISEHNRLYWYRQTLGQGPEFLTYFQNEAQLEKSRLLSDRFSAERPKGSFSTLEIQRTEQGDSAMYLCASSLGTGGRQYFGPGTRLTVT.

The gene calls are TRBV11-2 and TRBJ2-2; D unclear. Trimming pared 3 bases from V and 4 bases from J, leaving 12 bases between. Per germline, CDR1 SGHAT and CDR2 FQNNGV. The CDR3 runs 15 residues. CDR3 nucleotide sequence: TGTGCCAGCAGCTTTATCCGAGGTAGCACCGGGGAGCTGTTTTTT. It translates to CASSFIRGSTGELFF.

The rearrangement joins TRBV6-2 or TRBV6-3 to TRBJ1-3; the D is unclear. CDR3 size: 14 residues. V lost 0 bases to trimming and J lost 4 bases, with 7 bases between them. Germline CDR1 and CDR2: MNHEY and SVGEGT. Here the CDR3 DNA reads TGTGCCAGCAGTTACTCGCGAGGCGGAAACACCATATATTTT. Encoded protein: CASSYSRGGNTIYF.

This clone was observed a single time. This rearrangement joins TRBV29-1 to TRBJ2-7; the match to TRBD1 covers 9 bases. Germline V gives CDR1 SQVTM, CDR2 ANQGSEA. CDR3 size: 15 residues. V gave up 6 bases and J gave up 4 bases; unmatched junction bases: 13. The CDR3, as DNA: TGCAGCGTCACTATCGGCGGGACAGGGATTTACGAGCAGTACTTC. It is translated as CSVTIGGTGIYEQYF.

This clone has a handful of counts. The chain couples TRBV2 to TRBJ1-1, with no clear D. V lost 4 bases to trimming and J lost 1 base, with 10 bases between them. This CDR3 has 14 amino acids. The germline V gene encodes CDR1 SNHLY and CDR2 FYNNEI. The CDR3 DNA reads as TGTGCCAGCAGTGTGGGCAGCCGGAACACTGAAGCTTTCTTT. Its protein product is CASSVGSRNTEAFF. The whole variable domain, remainder taken from reference TRBV2 and TRBJ1-1, is EPEVTQTPSHQVTQMGQEVILRCVPISNHLYFYWYRQILGQKVEFLVSFYNNEISEKSEIFDDQFSVERPDGSNFTLKIRSTKLEDSAMYFCASSVGSRNTEAFFGQGTRLTVV.

The rearrangement links TRBV5-4 to TRBJ2-1; 9 bases fit TRBD2. Germline CDR1 and CDR2: SGHNT and YYREEE (reference sequence). The CDR3 is made up of 13 amino acids. After removal of 10 bases from V and 7 bases from J, the junction contained 9 bases not matched to a gene. DNA for the CDR3: TGTGCCGGGGAGGCGGGAGGGACTAATGAGCAGTTCTTC. As protein: CAGEAGGTNEQFF.

The V gene is TRBV11-1, the J gene TRBJ2-1, with 7 bases that match TRBD2. The CDR3 extends over 15 amino acids. Germline V gene sequence: CDR1 SGHAT, CDR2 FQDESV (reference sequence). The V gene end was trimmed by 1 base and the J gene end by 7 bases; junction bases not matched to a gene: 7. The CDR3 reads CASSLELGGGNEQFF. CDR3 in DNA: TGTGCCAGCAGCTTAGAATTGGGGGGAGGGAATGAGCAGTTCTTC.

CDR3 nucleotide sequence: TGCGCCAGCAGCAAGGACAGGGGAGGATCCTACGAGCAGTACTTC. This gives the protein CASSKDRGGSYEQYF. The chain uses TRBV5-1 and TRBJ2-7; 9 bases are shared with TRBD1. Germline loops: CDR1 SGHRS, CDR2 YFSETQ. Unmatched junction bases numbered 6, after V lost 4 bases and J lost 1 base. The CDR3 has 15 amino acids.

The J gene is TRBJ2-7, the V gene TRBV20-1; TRBD1 is a possible D gene (5 bases). With 5 bases removed from V and 6 bases from J, the gap between germline ends came to 11 bases. The V gene's germline CDR1 is DFQATT and CDR2 SNEGSKA (reference sequence). This CDR3 is 11 amino acids long. This CDR3 is CSAANRGEQYF. CDR3 DNA: TGCAGTGCTGCAAATAGGGGCGAGCAGTACTTC.

The chain uses TRBV7-3 and TRBJ1-1; tentatively, D is TRBD1 (6 bases). The germline V gene encodes CDR1 SGHTA and CDR2 FQGTGA. Trimming took 2 bases from V and 2 from J, leaving 9 bases between them. This CDR3 contains 14 residues. In DNA form, the CDR3 reads TGTGCCAGCAGCTTAGGACAGATCAACACTGAAGCTTTCTTT. This sequence encodes CASSLGQINTEAFF.

The chain combines TRBV19 with TRBJ1-5; 12 positions agree with TRBD1. The V segment lost 5 bases and the J segment 2 bases; nucleotides outside the gene matches: 7. The CDR3 spans 17 residues. Per the germline V gene, CDR1 is LNHDA and CDR2 is SQIVND (reference sequence). The CDR3 DNA reads as TGTGCCAGTAGTGGGACAGGGGGCGGCGTGGGCAATCAGCCCCAGCATTTT. Its protein product is CASSGTGGGVGNQPQHF. The variable domain in full, with the rest retrieved from reference TRBV19 and TRBJ1-5, is DGGITQSPKYLFRKEGQNVTLSCEQNLNHDAMYWYRQDPGQGLRLIYYSQIVNDFQKGDIAEGYSVSREKKESFPLTVTSAQKNPTAFYLCASSGTGGGVGNQPQHFGDGTRLSIL.

This chain connects TRBV4-1 to TRBJ1-1; TRBD1 agrees at 10 bases. Trimming took 2 bases from V and 3 from J; bases not matched to a gene: 9. Germline V gene lookup returns CDR1 MGHRA and CDR2 YSYEKL. This CDR3 has 17 residues. CDR3 nucleotides: TGCGCCAGCAGCCAATCACCGGGACAGGGGACGCACACTGAAGCTTTCTTT. Translation: CASSQSPGQGTHTEAFF.

The chain recombines TRBV5-5 with TRBJ2-3; D is unclear. There are 14 residues in the CDR3. V gave up 0 bases and J gave up 2 bases, with 7 bases separating them. Germline CDR1 SGHKS, CDR2 YYEKEE (reference sequence). The CDR3 DNA is TGTGCCAGCAGCTTGGGGCAGTACACAGATACGCAGTATTTT. Its protein is CASSLGQYTDTQYF.

The CDR3 spells CATQQGRNQPQHF. The CDR3, as DNA: TGTGCCACCCAACAGGGACGAAATCAGCCCCAGCATTTT. The chain combines TRBV24-1 with TRBJ1-5; D may be TRBD1 (6 bases). CDR1 is KGHDR and CDR2 is SFDVKD in the germline V gene. CDR3 size: 13 residues. Trimming stripped 9 bases from V and 4 bases from J, with 12 bases between.